Listed below are T cell receptor beta chains from one sample, sequenced in a study of shared clonotypes between healthy human individuals. Profiled with immunoSEQ multiplex PCR; TCRdb holds only in-frame clones, not every one. The table includes over a million clones, 75% to 80% detected once. Material for sequencing was memory CD4+ T cells from PBMCs. These receptors all come from a man between 18 and 35 years old in good health. Some clones in this sample may be carry-over from other donors' samples. CDR3s include the opening cysteine and the closing phenylalanine or tryptophan. A D gene is named only where the DNA matches it firmly. Not all rows give a size; the values are once, few, many and, for expanded clones, a class.

D gene,V gene,J gene,clone size,CDR3 protein,CDR3 DNA
.,TRBV6-5,TRBJ2-7,.,CASSYSSDPAAQYF,TGTGCCAGCAGTTACTCCTCGGACCCGGCGGCGCAGTACTTC
TRBD1,TRBV7-6,TRBJ2-7,.,CASSIQGARNEQYF,TGTGCCAGCAGCATTCAGGGGGCGCGGAACGAGCAGTACTTC
TRBD2,TRBV2,TRBJ2-3,.,CASSEALVTSGSRYTQYF,TGTGCCAGCAGTGAAGCGCTAGTAACTAGCGGGAGCCGATATACGCAGTATTTT
TRBD2,TRBV6-6,TRBJ2-2,.,CASRIKRENTGELFF,TGTGCCAGCAGAATCAAGCGGGAGAACACCGGGGAGCTGTTTTTT
.,TRBV27,TRBJ1-5,once,CASSSSISVGPQHF,TGTGCCAGCAGTTCCTCGATATCAGTCGGGCCCCAGCATTTT
.,TRBV7-7,TRBJ2-2,.,CASSFSHTGELFF,TGTGCCAGCAGCTTCTCCCACACCGGGGAGCTGTTTTTT
.,TRBV6-1,TRBJ1-2,.,CASSFTDRFYGYTF,TGTGCCAGCAGCTTTACCGACAGGTTCTATGGCTACACCTTC
.,TRBV28,TRBJ1-5,.,CASSHGTPWGQPQHF,TGTGCCAGCAGTCACGGGACACCGTGGGGCCAGCCGCAGCATTTT
.,TRBV10-3,TRBJ1-2,few,CAISETEVYGYTF,TGTGCCATCAGTGAAACAGAAGTCTATGGCTACACCTTC
TRBD2,TRBV28,TRBJ2-1,.,CASSRNLAGKHEQFF,TGTGCCAGCAGTCGCAATCTAGCGGGAAAACATGAGCAGTTCTTC
.,TRBV5-1,TRBJ2-3,.,CASSPLALGTAGTDTQYF,TGCGCCAGCAGCCCCCTGGCTCTTGGAACAGCGGGCACAGATACGCAGTATTTT
.,TRBV28,TRBJ2-5,once,CASSLVPQETQYF,TGTGCCAGCAGTTTAGTTCCTCAAGAGACCCAGTACTTC
TRBD1,TRBV5-1,TRBJ2-7,.,CASSYGQGFYEQYF,TGCGCCAGCAGCTACGGACAGGGATTCTACGAGCAGTACTTC
TRBD2,TRBV7-8,TRBJ2-7,.,CASSLEGLPPPEQYF,TGTGCCAGCAGCTTAGAGGGACTACCTCCCCCCGAGCAGTACTTC
TRBD2,TRBV5-1,TRBJ2-5,.,CASSLLADQETQYF,TGCGCCAGCAGCTTACTAGCGGACCAAGAGACCCAGTACTTC
.,TRBV19,TRBJ1-3,.,CASSMGLLSGNTIYF,TGTGCCAGTAGTATGGGACTGCTGTCTGGAAACACCATATATTTT
TRBD2,TRBV10-3,TRBJ2-1,.,CAISGTRGTDEQFF,TGTGCCATCTCCGGGACTAGAGGAACCGATGAGCAGTTCTTC
.,TRBV2,TRBJ1-6,.,CASREEGRAYSPLHF,TGTGCCAGCAGAGAGGAGGGCAGGGCCTACTCACCCCTCCACTTT
TRBD2,TRBV28,TRBJ2-1,.,CATIASGGSYNEQFF,TGTGCCACGATCGCTAGCGGAGGCTCCTACAATGAGCAGTTCTTC
TRBD1,TRBV30,TRBJ1-6,.,CAWSAKQGAGSPLHF,TGTGCCTGGAGTGCAAAACAGGGGGCCGGTTCACCCCTCCACTTT
.,TRBV7-8,TRBJ2-1,.,CASSRLGAGAPSNEQFF,TGTGCCAGCAGCCGATTGGGGGCTGGGGCCCCCTCCAATGAGCAGTTCTTC
TRBD2,TRBV7-9,TRBJ2-6,.,CASSLRGLGISGANVLTF,TGTGCCAGCAGCTTAAGGGGACTAGGGATCTCTGGGGCCAACGTCCTGACTTTC
.,TRBV18,TRBJ1-4,.,CASSPGLGEKLFF,TGTGCCAGCTCACCGGGGCTTGGTGAAAAACTGTTTTTT
TRBD2,TRBV5-4,TRBJ2-1,once,CASSQTSGLYNEQFF,TGTGCCAGCAGCCAGACTAGCGGCCTGTACAATGAGCAGTTCTTC
.,TRBV28,TRBJ1-5,.,CASSIGGGSNQPQHF,TGTGCCAGCAGCATAGGGGGGGGGAGCAATCAGCCCCAGCATTTT
.,TRBV7-3,TRBJ2-3,.,CASSLSGFHGTDTQYF,TGTGCCAGCAGCTTATCTGGGTTCCATGGCACAGATACGCAGTATTTT
TRBD1,TRBV4-1,TRBJ1-3,many,CASSPSGTGAGGNTIYF,TGCGCCAGCAGCCCTTCCGGGACAGGGGCAGGAGGAAACACCATATATTTT
TRBD2,TRBV7-3,TRBJ2-1,.,CASSLGTSGSSSSYNEQFF,TGTGCCAGCAGCCTCGGGACTAGCGGGAGTTCGAGCTCCTACAATGAGCAGTTCTTC
.,TRBV5-4,TRBJ1-2,few,CASSLSLSYGYTF,TGTGCCAGCAGCCTCAGTTTAAGCTATGGCTACACCTTC
.,TRBV28,TRBJ1-1,many,CASSSWGVMNTEAFF,TGTGCCAGCAGTTCCTGGGGTGTAATGAACACTGAAGCTTTCTTT
.,TRBV28,TRBJ1-5,.,CASSLITRAGNQPQHF,TGTGCCAGCAGTTTAATTACCCGGGCGGGGAATCAGCCCCAGCATTTT
TRBD1,TRBV28,TRBJ2-7,.,CASSSGGYEQYF,TGTGCCAGCAGTTCAGGGGGCTACGAGCAGTACTTC
.,TRBV29-1,TRBJ1-1,.,CSVEGLDGTEAFF,TGCAGCGTTGAGGGGTTAGATGGCACTGAAGCTTTCTTT
.,TRBV30,TRBJ2-7,.,CAWSVFGYEQYF,TGTGCCTGGAGTGTATTCGGTTACGAGCAGTACTTC
.,TRBV18,TRBJ1-2,.,CASSPTANYGYTF,TGTGCCAGCTCACCCACAGCTAACTATGGCTACACCTTC
TRBD1,TRBV28,TRBJ1-5,.,CASTGTGGLVGNQPQHF,TGTGCCAGTACCGGGACAGGGGGCCTGGTTGGCAATCAGCCCCAGCATTTT
TRBD2,TRBV4-2,TRBJ2-1,.,CASSRRLAGSNYNEQFF,TGTGCCAGCAGCCGACGACTAGCGGGGAGCAACTACAATGAGCAGTTCTTC
.,TRBV20-1,TRBJ1-1,many,CSAPNGGEAFF,TGCAGTGCTCCAAACGGTGGTGAAGCTTTCTTT
TRBD1,TRBV18,TRBJ2-7,.,CASSPEGAGGGYEQYF,TGTGCCAGCTCACCCGAGGGGGCAGGGGGCGGCTACGAGCAGTACTTC
TRBD1,TRBV4-1,TRBJ1-4,.,CASSRGQASGGEKLFF,TGCGCCAGCAGCCGAGGACAGGCCAGTGGAGGTGAAAAACTGTTTTTT
.,TRBV5-4,TRBJ2-7,once,CASSLEVVGGEQYF,TGTGCCAGCAGCTTGGAGGTGGTTGGGGGCGAGCAGTACTTC
.,TRBV5-1,TRBJ2-2,.,CASSLAWAGNTGELFF,TGCGCCAGCAGCCTTGCTTGGGCGGGGAACACCGGGGAGCTGTTTTTT
.,TRBV16,TRBJ2-6,.,CASSPRTGANVLTF,TGTGCCAGCAGCCCCCGGACAGGGGCCAACGTCCTGACTTTC
TRBD1,TRBV7-2,TRBJ1-2,.,CASTLRDRPNYGYTF,TGTGCCAGCACCTTACGGGACAGACCTAACTATGGCTACACCTTC
.,TRBV5-1,TRBJ2-5,.,CASSLEYLETQYF,TGCGCCAGCAGCTTGGAGTACTTGGAGACCCAGTACTTC
.,TRBV7-8,TRBJ1-2,.,CASSLGVLQGNYGYTF,TGTGCCAGCAGCTTAGGGGTACTACAGGGAAACTATGGCTACACCTTC
.,TRBV20-1,TRBJ2-2,.,CSVTRAGELFF,TGCAGTGTAACTCGGGCCGGGGAGCTGTTTTTT
TRBD2,TRBV7-3,TRBJ2-1,.,CASSLYPSGDNEQFF,TGTGCCAGCAGCTTATACCCTAGCGGCGATAATGAGCAGTTCTTC
.,TRBV5-1,TRBJ2-7,.,CASSLGAGSSYEQYF,TGCGCCAGCAGCTTGGGGGCGGGGAGCAGCTACGAGCAGTACTTC
.,TRBV5-1,TRBJ2-1,.,CASSSGPVGSYNEQFF,TGCGCCAGCAGCTCCGGGCCGGTGGGGTCCTACAATGAGCAGTTCTTC
.,TRBV28,TRBJ2-7,.,CASRSFPYEQYF,TGTGCCAGCCGCAGTTTTCCCTACGAGCAGTACTTC
TRBD1,TRBV18,TRBJ2-7,.,CASSPWDRASYEQYF,TGTGCCAGCTCACCATGGGACAGGGCCTCCTACGAGCAGTACTTC
.,TRBV6-1,TRBJ1-2,once,CASSSRGDRYGYTF,TGTGCCAGCAGTTCCCGGGGAGACAGATATGGCTACACCTTC
.,TRBV27,TRBJ1-2,.,CASSFGGGLYGYTF,TGTGCCAGCAGTTTCGGTGGAGGGTTATATGGCTACACCTTC
TRBD1,TRBV7-8,TRBJ1-2,.,CASSLAWSGQGAGGYTF,TGTGCCAGCAGCTTAGCATGGTCGGGACAGGGGGCAGGTGGCTACACCTTC